These 7 T cell receptor beta chains originate from one sample sequenced in a study of shared clonotypes between healthy human individuals. Sequencing used immunoSEQ multiplex PCR; TCRdb keeps in-frame clones, though not all of them. The sample records millions of clones, 85% to 95% being singletons. Sequencing used naive CD4+ T cells sorted from blood. Subset here: CD45RA+ positively selected. These TCRs come from a young man in good health.

This CDR3 is CASSPQTGGYEQYF. DNA for the CDR3: TGTGCCAGCTCACCACAGACAGGGGGCTACGAGCAGTACTTC. This chain joins TRBV18 and TRBJ2-7; 9 bases line up with TRBD1. V gave up 1 base and J gave up 3 bases; unmatched junction bases: 1. The CDR3 runs to 14 residues. Germline CDR1 is KGHSH and CDR2 is LQKENI.

This clone was seen just once. V is TRBV19 and J is TRBJ1-5; possible D gene TRBD1, 5 bases. Per germline, CDR1 LNHDA and CDR2 SQIVND (reference sequence). The CDR3 runs to 17 residues. V was trimmed by 3 bases and J by 0 bases, leaving 15 bases between them. This CDR3 reads CASSMGPTENSNQPQHF. The CDR3 coding sequence is TGTGCCAGTAGTATGGGTCCGACAGAAAATAGCAATCAGCCCCAGCATTTT.

This clone has at least ten counts. The J gene is TRBJ1-1, the V gene TRBV7-9, with D unresolved. In germline, CDR1 is SEHNR, CDR2 FQNEAQ (reference sequence). The V end was cut by 5 bases, the J end by 4 bases, with 8 bases between. CDR3 length equals 12 residues. The DNA for the CDR3 is TGTGCCAGCAGCATATACGGCACTGAAGCTTTCTTT. Protein: CASSIYGTEAFF. Full variable domain (rest looked up from reference TRBV7-9 and TRBJ1-1): DTGVSQNPRHKITKRGQNVTFRCDPISEHNRLYWYRQTLGQGPEFLTYFQNEAQLEKSRLLSDRFSAERPKGSFSTLEIQRTEQGDSAMYLCASSIYGTEAFFGQGTRLTVV.

This clone has a single count. The chain couples TRBV6-6 to TRBJ2-7; no clear D. Germline V gene data show CDR1 as MNHNY and CDR2 as SVGAGI (reference sequence). Trimming removed 0 bases from V and 4 bases from J, with 7 bases in between. The CDR3 loop spans 13 amino acids. The CDR3 loop reads CASSYSMEYEQYF. The CDR3 bases are TGTGCCAGCAGTTACTCGATGGAGTACGAGCAGTACTTC.

The chain uses TRBV10-3 and TRBJ1-3, with D tentatively TRBD1 (6 bases). Germline lookup yields CDR1 ENHRY and CDR2 SYGVKD. The CDR3 extends over 15 amino acids. Trimming left V 6 bases short and J 8 bases short, with 20 bases between. In nucleotides, the CDR3 is TGTGCCATCAGACTTTCCGGACAGCAAGGGGACACCATATATTTT. It yields the protein CAIRLSGQQGDTIYF.

The V call is TRBV5-1, the J call TRBJ1-4; D gene ambiguous. The CDR3 is 15 residues long. Germline CDR1 and CDR2: SGHRS and YFSETQ. V lost 4 bases and J 0 bases, leaving 10 bases between the germline ends. As DNA, the CDR3 is TGCGCCAGCAGCGAGCGACTTGCAACTAATGAAAAACTGTTTTTT. Amino acids: CASSERLATNEKLFF. Combining the CDR3 with reference TRBV5-1 and TRBJ1-4 gives the whole variable domain KAGVTQTPRYLIKTRGQQVTLSCSPISGHRSVSWYQQTPGQGLQFLFEYFSETQRNKGNFPGRFSGRQFSNSRSEMNVSTLELGDSALYLCASSERLATNEKLFFGSGTQLSVL.

V gene TRBV5-4 combines with J gene TRBJ2-6; D may be TRBD2 (6 bases). Germline V CDR1 and CDR2: SGHNT, YYREEE (reference sequence). V was clipped by 3 bases and J by 0 bases, with 13 bases between them. The CDR3 loop spans 17 amino acids. The CDR3 region is CASSSTAGRSGANVLTF. The CDR3 bases are TGTGCCAGCAGCTCCACGGCGGGGCGCTCTGGGGCCAACGTCCTGACTTTC.